Listed below are T cell receptor beta chains from one sample, sequenced in a study of blood T cell repertoires in COVID-19. Sequencing used immunoSEQ multiplex PCR; TCRdb keeps in-frame clones, though not all of them. The sample yields 340,000 or so clones, 80% to 90% seen once. The sample was PBMCs or T cells enriched from blood (not recorded which). These receptors came from a woman aged 35 to 49 with acute COVID-19. The CDR3 runs from the conserved cysteine through the conserved F or W. Fields, in order: J gene, clone size, D gene, V gene, CDR3 DNA, CDR3 protein. The D gene is left open where the match is weak. Some rows have no size entry. The others give once, few or many, or a class for an expanded clone.

J gene: TRBJ1-1
clone size: -
D gene: TRBD1
V gene: TRBV5-1
CDR3 DNA: TGCGCCAGCAGCTTGTTCCTGGACAGGGTAAACACTGAAGCTTTCTTT
CDR3 protein: CASSLFLDRVNTEAFF

J gene: TRBJ2-7
clone size: -
D gene: -
V gene: TRBV28
CDR3 DNA: TGTGCCAGCAACGTAAAGGGAGGTCGGAAGGAGCAGTACTTC
CDR3 protein: CASNVKGGRKEQYF

J gene: TRBJ2-5
clone size: -
D gene: -
V gene: TRBV28
CDR3 DNA: TGTGCCAGCAGGGATGGGGGCAGGGCAGAGACCCAGTACTTC
CDR3 protein: CASRDGGRAETQYF

J gene: TRBJ2-4
clone size: -
D gene: -
V gene: TRBV19
CDR3 DNA: TGTGCCAGTAGTCTTCGAAACCCTACAGGGATCGCGGCCAAAAACATTCAGTACTTC
CDR3 protein: CASSLRNPTGIAAKNIQYF

J gene: TRBJ1-2
clone size: -
D gene: -
V gene: TRBV5-1
CDR3 DNA: TGCGCCAGCAGCCCGGGATTTTGGACAGAGGATGGCTACACCTTC
CDR3 protein: CASSPGFWTEDGYTF

J gene: TRBJ2-1
clone size: -
D gene: TRBD2
V gene: TRBV4-2
CDR3 DNA: TGTGCCAGCAGCCAAGCCGGGACTAGCGGGAGCAATGAGCAGTTCTTC
CDR3 protein: CASSQAGTSGSNEQFF

J gene: TRBJ2-1
clone size: -
D gene: TRBD1
V gene: TRBV7-8
CDR3 DNA: TGTGCCAGCAGCTTAGGTGGCAGGGGGTACAATGAGCAGTTCTTC
CDR3 protein: CASSLGGRGYNEQFF

J gene: TRBJ1-6
clone size: -
D gene: TRBD1
V gene: TRBV18
CDR3 DNA: TGTGCCAGCTCACCACGGACAGGGTTGGATTCACCCCTCCACTTT
CDR3 protein: CASSPRTGLDSPLHF

J gene: TRBJ1-4
clone size: -
D gene: -
V gene: TRBV9
CDR3 DNA: TGTGCCAGCAGCCGAGGGCAGGCTTTTTCCACTAATGAAAAACTGTTTTTT
CDR3 protein: CASSRGQAFSTNEKLFF

J gene: TRBJ1-1
clone size: once
D gene: -
V gene: TRBV10-3
CDR3 DNA: TGTGCCATCAGTGTTGGGGAGAGGGACACTGAAGCTTTCTTT
CDR3 protein: CAISVGERDTEAFF

J gene: TRBJ2-2
clone size: few
D gene: TRBD2
V gene: TRBV9
CDR3 DNA: TGTGCCAGCAGCAGGGGACTAGCTGGCGGCGGGGAGCTGTTTTTT
CDR3 protein: CASSRGLAGGGELFF

J gene: TRBJ1-3
clone size: once
D gene: TRBD1
V gene: TRBV2
CDR3 DNA: TGTGCCAGCAGAGACAGGGGGCCTGGAAACACCATATATTTT
CDR3 protein: CASRDRGPGNTIYF

J gene: TRBJ1-5
clone size: -
D gene: -
V gene: TRBV6-2/TRBV6-3
CDR3 DNA: TGTGCCAGCAGTTACGGGGAAAGGACTGGCAATCAGCCCCAGCATTTT
CDR3 protein: CASSYGERTGNQPQHF

J gene: TRBJ1-5
clone size: -
D gene: -
V gene: TRBV1
CDR3 DNA: TGCACCAGCAGCCAATCCGACATCAGCAATCAGCCCCAGCATTTT
CDR3 protein: CTSSQSDISNQPQHF

J gene: TRBJ2-3
clone size: -
D gene: -
V gene: TRBV4-2
CDR3 DNA: TGTGCCAGCAGCCCCCGACCCCAGGGGAGCACAGATACGCAGTATTTT
CDR3 protein: CASSPRPQGSTDTQYF

J gene: TRBJ2-1
clone size: -
D gene: -
V gene: TRBV10-3
CDR3 DNA: TGTGCCATCAGTGAGCTAAATGAGCAGTTCTTC
CDR3 protein: CAISELNEQFF

J gene: TRBJ1-5
clone size: -
D gene: TRBD1
V gene: TRBV27
CDR3 DNA: TGTGCCAGCGCGACAGGGTATAGCAATCAGCCCCAGCATTTT
CDR3 protein: CASATGYSNQPQHF

J gene: TRBJ2-5
clone size: -
D gene: TRBD2
V gene: TRBV5-1
CDR3 DNA: TGCGCCAGCAGCTTGGGGGGGACTACGGTACAAGAGACCCAGTACTTC
CDR3 protein: CASSLGGTTVQETQYF

J gene: TRBJ2-1
clone size: -
D gene: TRBD1
V gene: TRBV9
CDR3 DNA: TGTGCCAGCAGCGCAGGACAGGCATCCTACAATGAGCAGTTCTTC
CDR3 protein: CASSAGQASYNEQFF

J gene: TRBJ1-1
clone size: -
D gene: TRBD1
V gene: TRBV14
CDR3 DNA: TGTGCCAGCAGCGCCAGGACACAGGGGTACCCGAACACTGAAGCTTTCTTT
CDR3 protein: CASSARTQGYPNTEAFF

J gene: TRBJ1-1
clone size: -
D gene: -
V gene: TRBV6-2/TRBV6-3
CDR3 DNA: TGTGCCAGCAGTTCCAAAAAGAGCGGGGACACTGAAGCTTTCTTT
CDR3 protein: CASSSKKSGDTEAFF

J gene: TRBJ2-7
clone size: -
D gene: TRBD1
V gene: TRBV5-4
CDR3 DNA: TGTGCCAGCAGCCCGGGGGGACAGGGTACCTACGAGCAGTACTTC
CDR3 protein: CASSPGGQGTYEQYF

J gene: TRBJ1-1
clone size: -
D gene: -
V gene: TRBV6-5
CDR3 DNA: TGTGCCAGCAAACCCAGACGGAGCACTGAAGCTTTCTTT
CDR3 protein: CASKPRRSTEAFF

J gene: TRBJ1-2
clone size: -
D gene: TRBD1
V gene: TRBV11-2
CDR3 DNA: TGTGCCAGCAGCCCTATAGGGACAGGACTTTCTCTAGAAAACTATGGCTACACCTTC
CDR3 protein: CASSPIGTGLSLENYGYTF

J gene: TRBJ2-3
clone size: once
D gene: -
V gene: TRBV6-4
CDR3 DNA: TGTGCCAGCAGTGACGGGGGCGGAACCCCAGATACGCAGTATTTT
CDR3 protein: CASSDGGGTPDTQYF

J gene: TRBJ2-7
clone size: few
D gene: -
V gene: TRBV3-1/TRBV3-2
CDR3 DNA: TGTGCCAGCAGCCAAACCGAGGAATCCTACGAGCAGTACTTC
CDR3 protein: CASSQTEESYEQYF

J gene: TRBJ1-1
clone size: -
D gene: -
V gene: TRBV29-1
CDR3 DNA: TGCAGCGTTGCCGGTGCGGGTGGGTTTCGGCCTGAAGCTTTCTTT
CDR3 protein: CSVAGAGGFRPEAFF

J gene: TRBJ2-1
clone size: -
D gene: -
V gene: TRBV12-3/TRBV12-4
CDR3 DNA: TGTGCCAGCAGTCCGAGACTAGATGGTGAGCAGTTCTTC
CDR3 protein: CASSPRLDGEQFF

J gene: TRBJ2-7
clone size: -
D gene: -
V gene: TRBV27
CDR3 DNA: TGTGCCAGCAGTCCACAGGGCCTCTCCTACGAGCAGTACTTC
CDR3 protein: CASSPQGLSYEQYF

J gene: TRBJ1-2
clone size: once
D gene: -
V gene: TRBV4-1
CDR3 DNA: TGCGCCAGCAGCCAAGAGGGGGAGGGGCTAATCTATGGCTACACCTTC
CDR3 protein: CASSQEGEGLIYGYTF

J gene: TRBJ2-1
clone size: -
D gene: TRBD1
V gene: TRBV14
CDR3 DNA: TGTGCCAGCAGTGCGGACAGGGGAAGCTACAATGAGCAGTTCTTC
CDR3 protein: CASSADRGSYNEQFF

J gene: TRBJ2-7
clone size: -
D gene: TRBD1
V gene: TRBV11-2
CDR3 DNA: TGTGCCAGCAGCTTAGACTCCAGGGGGTCCTACGAGCAGTACTTC
CDR3 protein: CASSLDSRGSYEQYF

J gene: TRBJ2-7
clone size: -
D gene: TRBD2
V gene: TRBV2
CDR3 DNA: TGTGCCAGCATCGGGAGGGCCTACGAGCAGTACTTC
CDR3 protein: CASIGRAYEQYF

J gene: TRBJ2-2
clone size: -
D gene: -
V gene: TRBV6-2/TRBV6-3
CDR3 DNA: TGTGCCAGCAGTTTTGCAGGGCAAGCCGGGGAGCTGTTTTTT
CDR3 protein: CASSFAGQAGELFF

J gene: TRBJ1-1
clone size: -
D gene: -
V gene: TRBV6-2/TRBV6-3
CDR3 DNA: TGTGCCAGCAGCCGTGCAGGTAACACTGAAGCTTTCTTT
CDR3 protein: CASSRAGNTEAFF

J gene: TRBJ1-2
clone size: -
D gene: -
V gene: TRBV27
CDR3 DNA: TGTGCCAGCAGTGCAAGGACAGACGGTCCCTCTGGCTACACCTTC
CDR3 protein: CASSARTDGPSGYTF

J gene: TRBJ2-1
clone size: -
D gene: TRBD2
V gene: TRBV11-3
CDR3 DNA: TGTGCCAGCAGCCTACGGACTAGCGGGGGGTCCGGGGAGCAGTTCTTC
CDR3 protein: CASSLRTSGGSGEQFF

J gene: TRBJ2-3
clone size: -
D gene: TRBD2
V gene: TRBV13
CDR3 DNA: TGTGCCAGCAGCTACAACCCCGGGACTAGCGGGACAGATACGCAGTATTTT
CDR3 protein: CASSYNPGTSGTDTQYF

J gene: TRBJ2-7
clone size: -
D gene: TRBD1
V gene: TRBV28
CDR3 DNA: TGTGCCAGCAGTTTAGTGGGACAGGGGCCCTGGGGGTATTACGAGCAGTACTTC
CDR3 protein: CASSLVGQGPWGYYEQYF

J gene: TRBJ1-1
clone size: -
D gene: -
V gene: TRBV20-1
CDR3 DNA: TGCAGTGCTAGTCACAGGAGGAACACTGAAGCTTTCTTT
CDR3 protein: CSASHRRNTEAFF

J gene: TRBJ1-3
clone size: -
D gene: TRBD1
V gene: TRBV5-5
CDR3 DNA: TGTGCCAGCAGCTTGGCTTCAGGGGGCCCTGGAAACACCATATATTTT
CDR3 protein: CASSLASGGPGNTIYF

J gene: TRBJ2-3
clone size: -
D gene: TRBD1
V gene: TRBV9
CDR3 DNA: TGTGCCAGCAGCGCAACTATACCGGGACAGAGCACAGATACGCAGTATTTT
CDR3 protein: CASSATIPGQSTDTQYF

J gene: TRBJ1-6
clone size: -
D gene: -
V gene: TRBV7-2
CDR3 DNA: TGTGCCAGCAGCTTAGCCAGCGATGGATCACCCCTCCACTTT
CDR3 protein: CASSLASDGSPLHF

J gene: TRBJ2-5
clone size: -
D gene: TRBD2
V gene: TRBV18
CDR3 DNA: TGTGCCAGCTCCCTCCTCCCACTAGCGGGGGTACAAGAGACCCAGTACTTC
CDR3 protein: CASSLLPLAGVQETQYF

J gene: TRBJ2-3
clone size: -
D gene: -
V gene: TRBV7-9
CDR3 DNA: TGTGCCAGCAGCTTAACAGGGACAGATACGCAGTATTTT
CDR3 protein: CASSLTGTDTQYF

J gene: TRBJ2-4
clone size: -
D gene: -
V gene: TRBV18
CDR3 DNA: TGTGCCAGCTCACGAACAGGCGAAGGGAACATTCAGTACTTC
CDR3 protein: CASSRTGEGNIQYF

J gene: TRBJ2-3
clone size: -
D gene: TRBD2
V gene: TRBV5-4
CDR3 DNA: TGTGCCAGCAGCTTGAGGGTTAGCGGGGGGGTGGCAGATACGCAGTATTTT
CDR3 protein: CASSLRVSGGVADTQYF